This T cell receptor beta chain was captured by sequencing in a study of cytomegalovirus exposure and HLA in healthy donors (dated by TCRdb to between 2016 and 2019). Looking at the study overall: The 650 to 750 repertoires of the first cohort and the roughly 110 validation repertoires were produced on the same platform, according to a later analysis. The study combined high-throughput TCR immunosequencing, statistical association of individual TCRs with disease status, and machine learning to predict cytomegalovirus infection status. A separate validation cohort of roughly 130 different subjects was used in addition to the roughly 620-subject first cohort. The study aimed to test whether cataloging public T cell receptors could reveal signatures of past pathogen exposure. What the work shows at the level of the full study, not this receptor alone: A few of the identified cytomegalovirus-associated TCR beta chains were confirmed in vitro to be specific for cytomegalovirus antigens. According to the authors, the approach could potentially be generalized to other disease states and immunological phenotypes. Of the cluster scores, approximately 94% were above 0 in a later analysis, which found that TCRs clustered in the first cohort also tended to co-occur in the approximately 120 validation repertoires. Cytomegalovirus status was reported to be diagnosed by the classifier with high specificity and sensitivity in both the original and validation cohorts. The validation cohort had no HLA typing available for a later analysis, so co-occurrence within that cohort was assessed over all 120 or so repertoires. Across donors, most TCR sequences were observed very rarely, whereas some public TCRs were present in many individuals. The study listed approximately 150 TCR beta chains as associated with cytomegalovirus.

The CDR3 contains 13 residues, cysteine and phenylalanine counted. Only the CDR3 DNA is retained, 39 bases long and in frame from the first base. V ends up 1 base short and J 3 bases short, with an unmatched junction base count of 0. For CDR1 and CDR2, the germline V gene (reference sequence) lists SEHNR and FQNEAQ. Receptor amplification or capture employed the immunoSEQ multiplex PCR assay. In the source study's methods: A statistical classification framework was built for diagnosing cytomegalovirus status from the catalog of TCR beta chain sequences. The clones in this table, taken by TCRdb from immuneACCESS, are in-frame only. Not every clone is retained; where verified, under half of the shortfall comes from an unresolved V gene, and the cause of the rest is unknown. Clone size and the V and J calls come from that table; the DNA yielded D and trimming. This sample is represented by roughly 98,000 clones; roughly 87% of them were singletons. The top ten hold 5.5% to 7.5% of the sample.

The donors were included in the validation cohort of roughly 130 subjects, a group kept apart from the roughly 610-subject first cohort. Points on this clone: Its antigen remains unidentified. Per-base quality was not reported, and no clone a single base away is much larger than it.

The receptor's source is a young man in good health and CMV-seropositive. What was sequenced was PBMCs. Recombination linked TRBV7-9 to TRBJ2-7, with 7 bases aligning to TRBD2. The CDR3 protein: CASSLERDYEQYF. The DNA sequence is TGTGCCAGCAGCTTAGAGCGGGACTACGAGCAGTACTTC.